Presented here are 31 T cell receptor beta chains from one specimen sequenced in a study of technical replicates of blood from several donors. Only in-frame clones appear in the TCRdb table, and some are missing; sequencing was by immunoSEQ multiplex PCR. This sample yields roughly 93,000 clones, of which 95% are seen a single time; approximately 0.25% belongs to the top ten. The sequencing sample was made of T cells isolated from PBMCs. The receptor set was obtained from a human donor in good health.

The CDR3 here is CASSQALGAAQFF. CDR3 sequence (DNA): TGCGCCAGCAGCCAAGCTCTTGGGGCAGCGCAGTTCTTC. The V gene is TRBV4-1, the J gene TRBJ2-1, with D possibly matching TRBD1 (5 bases). The ends were cut back, 1 base at V and 12 bases at J, with 13 bases in the middle. The CDR3 runs 13 residues. Germline V gene lookup returns CDR1 MGHRA and CDR2 YSYEKL.

This chain's CDR3 is CASSRERGLSYQPQHF. The CDR3 DNA reads as TGTGCCAGCAGCCGAGAAAGGGGCTTGAGCTATCAGCCCCAGCATTTT. This chain joins TRBV5-6 and TRBJ1-5; D possibly corresponds to TRBD1 (5 bases). The CDR3 sequence is 16 residues long. V shed 4 bases and J shed 5 bases, with 19 bases lying between them. Looked up from germline, CDR1 is SGHDT and CDR2 is YYEEEE.

This chain joins TRBV5-1 and TRBJ2-7; 11 nucleotides align to TRBD2. This CDR3 region has 13 residues. V was pared by 0 bases and J by 7 bases, with 0 bases of the junction left unmatched. Germline lookup yields CDR1 SGHRS and CDR2 YFSETQ. The CDR3 sequence: CASSLGLAGEQYF. DNA of the CDR3: TGCGCCAGCAGCTTGGGACTAGCGGGGGAGCAGTACTTC.

This clone was found once. This chain links TRBV7-2 with TRBJ2-5; D gene uncertain. The germline V gene has CDR1 SGHTA and CDR2 FQGNSA. V was clipped by 5 bases and J by 3 bases, with 16 bases between them. This CDR3 is 15 amino acids long. CDR3 sequence reads: CASSRQVDQKETQYF. CDR3 bases: TGTGCCAGCAGCCGGCAGGTCGACCAAAAAGAGACCCAGTACTTC.

This CDR3 reads CASSEAGGAGNEQFF. The DNA for the CDR3 is TGCGCCAGCAGTGAAGCGGGGGGCGCGGGCAATGAGCAGTTCTTC. The chain employs TRBV10-1 and TRBJ2-1; TRBD2 matches 9 bases. CDR1 WNHNN and CDR2 SYGVQD come from the germline V gene (reference sequence). There are 15 residues in the CDR3. The V gene end was trimmed by 3 bases and the J gene end by 6 bases; junction bases not matched to a gene: 6.

This clone has just one count. This chain joins TRBV19 and TRBJ2-5, with 8 bases that match TRBD2. Trimming took 5 bases from V and 3 from J; bases not matched to a gene: 11. This CDR3 comprises 16 residues. CDR1 and CDR2 from the germline V gene are LNHDA and SQIVND (reference sequence). The CDR3 DNA reads as TGTGCCAGTAGTCTCCGTAGCGGGAACGTGAAAGAGACCCAGTACTTC. It codes for CASSLRSGNVKETQYF.

The chain combines TRBV7-3 with TRBJ2-7; TRBD1 matches at 9 bases. V gave up 4 bases and J gave up 5 bases; unmatched junction bases: 3. The CDR3 runs 13 residues. CDR1 and CDR2 (germline): SGHTA, FQGTGA. CDR3 nucleotides: TGTGCCAGCAGCTCAGGACAGGGGAACGAGCAGTACTTC. This encodes CASSSGQGNEQYF.

The chain combines TRBV30 with TRBJ1-4, with 8 bases lining up with TRBD1. The junction had 7 bases not matched to a gene; V was cut back by 2 bases and J by 8 bases. CDR1 and CDR2 (germline): GTSNPN, SVGIG (reference sequence). CDR3 length: 14 amino acids. The chain's CDR3 is CAWSPGGLGEKLFF. DNA for the CDR3: TGTGCCTGGAGTCCAGGGGGCCTCGGAGAAAAACTGTTTTTT.

The chain couples TRBV7-9 to TRBJ1-2; D is unclear. Trimming cost V 7 bases and J 7 bases, with 13 bases left between them. This CDR3 spans 12 amino acids. Germline V CDR1 and CDR2: SEHNR, FQNEAQ (reference sequence). CDR3 sequence reads: CASIINPGGYTF. For the CDR3, the DNA is TGTGCCAGCATTATTAATCCAGGTGGCTACACCTTC. Based on the CDR3 plus reference TRBV7-9 and TRBJ1-2, the full variable domain is DTGVSQNPRHKITKRGQNVTFRCDPISEHNRLYWYRQTLGQGPEFLTYFQNEAQLEKSRLLSDRFSAERPKGSFSTLEIQRTEQGDSAMYLCASIINPGGYTFGSGTRLTVV.

The chain links TRBV19 to TRBJ1-6; tentatively, D is TRBD1 (6 bases). The CDR3 loop spans 16 amino acids. Trimming removed 9 bases from V and 6 bases from J, with 21 bases in between. Germline CDR1 is LNHDA and CDR2 is SQIVND (reference sequence). CDR3 in DNA: TGTGCCAGCTCATCCCAGGGACACTCAAGTAATTCACCCCTCCACTTT. Its protein product is CASSSQGHSSNSPLHF.

The chain is built from TRBV4-1 and TRBJ2-3; possible D gene TRBD2, 6 bases. Between the trimmed V and J ends, which lost 4 bases and 4 bases, there was a span of 24 bases. The CDR3 is 18 amino acids. CDR1 and CDR2 from the germline V gene are MGHRA and YSYEKL. CDR3 DNA sequence: TGCGCCAGCAGCCGCCCGATTCGCACGGGGGAAGACGCAGATACGCAGTATTTT. This translates into CASSRPIRTGEDADTQYF.

This clone was counted once. DNA for the CDR3: TGTGCCAGCAGCTTCTTCCAGACAAACACAGATACGCAGTATTTT. This translates into CASSFFQTNTDTQYF. The chain joins TRBV5-6 to TRBJ2-3; D is ambiguous. The CDR3 spans 15 residues. The ends were cut back, 2 bases at V and 2 bases at J, with 12 bases in the middle. Germline V gene sequence: CDR1 SGHDT, CDR2 YYEEEE.

The gene calls are TRBV6-4 and TRBJ1-2; 9 nucleotides align to TRBD1. Germline V lookup: CDR1 MRHNA, CDR2 SNTAGT. The CDR3 is 13 amino acids. Trimming removed 6 bases from V and 8 bases from J; junction bases left unmatched: 7. CDR3 in DNA: TGTGCCAGCAGAGAACAGGGGGCTGGAGGCTACACCTTC. Translating gives CASREQGAGGYTF.

Only one count was recorded for this clone. This sequence joins TRBV30 and TRBJ1-5, with a possible D match to TRBD1 (6 bases). The CDR3 covers 13 residues. Trimming removed 1 base at V and 5 bases at J, with 9 bases between. Germline V lookup: CDR1 GTSNPN, CDR2 SVGIG (reference sequence). The CDR3 protein is CAWSGTGYQPQHF. The CDR3 coding sequence is TGTGCCTGGAGTGGAACAGGGTATCAGCCCCAGCATTTT.

This rearrangement joins TRBV28 to TRBJ2-5; D possibly corresponds to TRBD2 (5 bases). Trimming took 4 bases from V and 7 from J, leaving 25 bases between them. CDR1 is MDHEN, CDR2 SYDVKM, per germline. This CDR3 is built from 17 residues. Here the CDR3 DNA reads TGTGCCAGCAGTTCCGCGGTCTCCACGAGGGAAAAGGTGACCCAGTACTTC. This translates into CASSSAVSTREKVTQYF.

The chain links TRBV7-3 to TRBJ1-1, with 8 bases matching TRBD1. The trim removed 5 bases at V and 1 base at J, leaving 6 bases unmatched. The V gene's germline CDR1 is SGHTA and CDR2 FQGTGA. The length of the CDR3 is 15 residues. The CDR3 bases are TGTGCCAGCAGCCGGGGACAGGCGACGAACACTGAAGCTTTCTTT. This codes for CASSRGQATNTEAFF. The whole variable domain, filled in from reference TRBV7-3 and TRBJ1-1, reads GAGVSQTPSNKVTEKGKYVELRCDPISGHTALYWYRQSLGQGPEFLIYFQGTGAADDSGLPNDRFFAVRPEGSVSTLKIQRTERGDSAVYLCASSRGQATNTEAFFGQGTRLTVV.

CDR3 nucleotide sequence: TGTGCCAGCAGCTTAGGCGGTCCCCAGCCCCAGCATTTT. It specifies CASSLGGPQPQHF. J is TRBJ1-5 and V is TRBV13; no reliable D call. The CDR3 loop spans 13 amino acids. Germline lookup yields CDR1 PRHDT and CDR2 FYEKMQ (reference sequence). The V and J ends lost 0 bases and 7 bases respectively, with 7 bases between them.

The chain links TRBV6-6 to TRBJ2-5, with 11 bases matching TRBD2. V lost 6 bases and J lost 3; bases outside the gene matches: 9. Germline CDR1 is MNHNY and CDR2 is SVGAGI (reference sequence). This CDR3 has 16 amino acids. In nucleotides, the CDR3 is TGTGCCAGCAGAGACACTAGCGGGAGTTCTGAAGAGACCCAGTACTTC. As protein: CASRDTSGSSEETQYF.

The chain combines TRBV11-1 with TRBJ1-5; D unresolved. The germline V gene encodes CDR1 SGHAT and CDR2 FQDESV (reference sequence). The CDR3 is 14 amino acids. V lost 5 bases to trimming and J lost 6 bases, with 14 bases between them. In nucleotides, the CDR3 is TGTGCCAGCAGCCTTGGAGGAGGAGGTCAGCCCCAGCATTTT. It yields the protein CASSLGGGGQPQHF. The full variable domain, rest sourced from reference TRBV11-1 and TRBJ1-5, is EAEVAQSPRYKITEKSQAVAFWCDPISGHATLYWYRQILGQGPELLVQFQDESVVDDSQLPKDRFSAERLKGVDSTLKIQPAELGDSAMYLCASSLGGGGQPQHFGDGTRLSIL.

The chain joins TRBV7-2 to TRBJ2-7; a weak D match, TRBD2 (6 bases). Per the germline V gene, CDR1 is SGHTA and CDR2 is FQGNSA. This CDR3 is 15 amino acids long. The V end lost 6 bases, the J end lost 0 bases, and 15 bases lay between the germline ends. CDR3 in amino acids: CASRLISGPSYEQYF. The CDR3 DNA reads TGTGCCAGCAGACTTATTAGCGGTCCCTCCTACGAGCAGTACTTC. Variable domain in full (rest from reference TRBV7-2 and TRBJ2-7): GAGVSQSPSNKVTEKGKDVELRCDPISGHTALYWYRQSLGQGLEFLIYFQGNSAPDKSGLPSDRFSAERTGGSVSTLTIQRTQQEDSAVYLCASRLISGPSYEQYFGPGTRLTVT.

This chain uses TRBV6-5 with TRBJ1-5, with TRBD1 identical over 7 bases. The V gene's germline CDR1 is MNHEY and CDR2 SVGAGI. The CDR3 totals 13 residues. Losses at the gene ends were 0 bases for V and 12 bases for J; bases not matched to a gene: 5. CDR3 sequence reads: CASSYSGDSRQHF. CDR3 DNA sequence: TGTGCCAGCAGTTACTCGGGGGACAGTCGCCAGCATTTT.

CDR3 sequence reads: CASSADSARSFEAFF. CDR3 sequence (DNA): TGCGCCAGCAGCGCGGACAGCGCGAGGAGTTTTGAAGCTTTCTTT. The genes are TRBV5-1 and TRBJ1-1; perhaps TRBD1 as D (6 bases). Trimming shortened V by 4 bases and J by 7 bases, and 20 bases separated the two germline ends. This CDR3 is built from 15 residues. Germline V gene lookup returns CDR1 SGHRS and CDR2 YFSETQ.

This chain connects TRBV7-8 to TRBJ2-2; tentative D call: TRBD2 (6 bases). The CDR3 is 14 amino acids. V lost 5 bases and J lost 6, with 13 bases in between. The germline V gene has CDR1 SGHVS and CDR2 FQNEAQ. CDR3 in amino acids: CASSLGTGAGELFF. CDR3 nucleotides: TGTGCCAGCAGCCTCGGGACGGGGGCCGGGGAGCTGTTTTTT.

The chain recombines TRBV27 with TRBJ1-5; 7 bases are a match to TRBD1. The V gene end was trimmed by 6 bases and the J gene end by 4 bases; junction bases not matched to a gene: 3. This CDR3 is 13 amino acids long. Germline V gives CDR1 MNHEY, CDR2 SMNVEV (reference sequence). CDR3 DNA: TGTGCCAGCAGGGACAGGAGGAATCAGCCCCAGCATTTT. Translation gives CASRDRRNQPQHF.

V gene TRBV2 combines with J gene TRBJ2-7; tentatively, D is TRBD2 (5 bases). The CDR3 length is 14 residues. Germline V gene lookup returns CDR1 SNHLY and CDR2 FYNNEI. The V gene lost 6 bases and the J gene lost 5 bases, with 17 bases spanning the gap. In nucleotides, the CDR3 is TGTGCCAGCAGGAAAGACGGGGAAACCAACGAGCAGTACTTC. Translated: CASRKDGETNEQYF.

The CDR3 DNA reads TGTGCCAGTAGTAGGGGACAGAAAAGCAACTATGGCTACACCTTC. Translated, it gives CASSRGQKSNYGYTF. The chain uses TRBV19 and TRBJ1-2; 7 bases map to TRBD1. Germline V gives CDR1 LNHDA, CDR2 SQIVND (reference sequence). Trimming removed 4 bases from V and 2 bases from J; junction bases left unmatched: 7. The CDR3 has 15 amino acids.

This clone was seen a single time. V and J are TRBV5-1 and TRBJ2-5; 10 bases match TRBD2. Losses at the gene ends were 2 bases for V and 5 bases for J; bases not matched to a gene: 9. The CDR3 sequence is 16 residues long. CDR1 is SGHRS and CDR2 is YFSETQ in the germline V gene. As DNA, the CDR3 is TGCGCCAGCAGCTTTTCAGCGGGGGGGCCCGAGGAGACCCAGTACTTC. It specifies CASSFSAGGPEETQYF.

V usage is TRBV28 and J usage is TRBJ2-5; D remains ambiguous. The V end lost 5 bases, the J end lost 1 base, and 11 bases lay between the germline ends. The germline V gene encodes CDR1 MDHEN and CDR2 SYDVKM. The CDR3 totals 14 residues. This chain's CDR3 is CASSGQDVQETQYF. In DNA form, the CDR3 reads TGTGCCAGCAGTGGCCAGGATGTCCAAGAGACCCAGTACTTC.

CDR3 nucleotides: TGTGCCACCAGAGACAGGGGATTTGGCTATGGCTACACCTTC. Protein: CATRDRGFGYGYTF. V usage is TRBV6-5 and J usage is TRBJ1-2; 8 nucleotides agree with TRBD1. Germline CDR1 and CDR2: MNHEY and SVGAGI. This CDR3 is built from 14 residues. After removal of 10 bases from V and 4 bases from J, the junction contained 11 bases not matched to a gene.

The chain uses TRBV2 and TRBJ1-4; D might be TRBD1 (6 bases). V shed 9 bases and J shed 0 bases, with 11 bases lying between them. The CDR3 sequence is 14 residues long. Germline V gene lookup returns CDR1 SNHLY and CDR2 FYNNEI. CDR3 amino acids: CASEGQTTNEKLFF. The CDR3 nucleotides are TGTGCCAGTGAAGGACAGACAACTAATGAAAAACTGTTTTTT.

V is TRBV4-1 and J is TRBJ2-7, with TRBD1 matching over 8 bases. Germline V gene lookup returns CDR1 MGHRA and CDR2 YSYEKL. V shed 0 bases and J 3 bases; nucleotides not matched to a gene: 10. This CDR3 has 17 amino acids. As DNA, the CDR3 is TGCGCCAGCAGCCAAGATCCCCCGACAGGGGTGAGCTACGAGCAGTACTTC. This gives the protein CASSQDPPTGVSYEQYF.